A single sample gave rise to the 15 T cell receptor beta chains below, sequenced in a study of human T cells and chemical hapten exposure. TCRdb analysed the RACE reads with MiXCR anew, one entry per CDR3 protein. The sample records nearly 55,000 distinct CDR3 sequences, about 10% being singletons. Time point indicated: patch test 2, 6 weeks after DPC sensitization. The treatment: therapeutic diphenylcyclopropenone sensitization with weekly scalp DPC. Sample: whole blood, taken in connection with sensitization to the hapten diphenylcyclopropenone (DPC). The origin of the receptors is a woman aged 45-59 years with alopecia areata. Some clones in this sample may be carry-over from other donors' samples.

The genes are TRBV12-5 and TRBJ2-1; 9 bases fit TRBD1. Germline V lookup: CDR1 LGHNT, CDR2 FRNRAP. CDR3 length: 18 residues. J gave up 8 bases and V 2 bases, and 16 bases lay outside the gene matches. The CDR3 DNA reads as TGTGCTAGTGGTTTGCCTACCTCCGGGACAGGGACGACCGATGAGCAGTTCTTC. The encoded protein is CASGLPTSGTGTTDEQFF.

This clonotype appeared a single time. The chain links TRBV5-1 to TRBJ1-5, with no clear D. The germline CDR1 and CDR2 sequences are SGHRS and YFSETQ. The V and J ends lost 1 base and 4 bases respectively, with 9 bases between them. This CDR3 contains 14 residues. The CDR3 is CASSLSQINQPQHF. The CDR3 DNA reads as TGCGCCAGCAGCTTGTCACAGATAAATCAGCCCCAGCATTTT.

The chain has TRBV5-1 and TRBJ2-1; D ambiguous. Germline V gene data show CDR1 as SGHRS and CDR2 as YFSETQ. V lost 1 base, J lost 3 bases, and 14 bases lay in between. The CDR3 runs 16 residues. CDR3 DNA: TGCGCCAGCAGCTTGTCCCCGGGCCCAAACTACAATGAGCAGTTCTTC. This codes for CASSLSPGPNYNEQFF. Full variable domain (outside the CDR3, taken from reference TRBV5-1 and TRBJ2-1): KAGVTQTPRYLIKTRGQQVTLSCSPISGHRSVSWYQQTPGQGLQFLFEYFSETQRNKGNFPGRFSGRQFSNSRSEMNVSTLELGDSALYLCASSLSPGPNYNEQFFGPGTRLTVL.

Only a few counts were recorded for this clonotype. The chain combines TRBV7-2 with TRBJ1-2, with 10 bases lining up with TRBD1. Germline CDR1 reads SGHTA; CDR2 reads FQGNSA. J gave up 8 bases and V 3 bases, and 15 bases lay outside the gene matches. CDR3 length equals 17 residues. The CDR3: CASSFSYPGQGPYGYTF. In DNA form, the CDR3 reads TGTGCCAGCAGCTTTAGTTATCCGGGACAGGGGCCCTACGGCTACACCTTC.

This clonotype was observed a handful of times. The CDR3 is CASRADSTNYGYTF. The CDR3 region has the DNA TGTGCCAGCAGGGCGGACAGTACTAACTATGGCTACACCTTC. The chain is built from TRBV2 and TRBJ1-2; D is perhaps TRBD1 (6 bases). The germline V and J ends were trimmed by 6 bases and 0 bases, with 11 bases remaining between them. Germline lookup yields CDR1 SNHLY and CDR2 FYNNEI. The length of the CDR3 is 14 residues.

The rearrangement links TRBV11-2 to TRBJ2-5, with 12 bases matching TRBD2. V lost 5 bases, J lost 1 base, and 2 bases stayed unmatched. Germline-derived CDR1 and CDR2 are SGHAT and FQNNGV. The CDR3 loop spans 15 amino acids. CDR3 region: CASSQTSGGQETQYF. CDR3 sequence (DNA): TGTGCCAGCAGCCAGACTAGCGGGGGCCAAGAGACCCAGTACTTC. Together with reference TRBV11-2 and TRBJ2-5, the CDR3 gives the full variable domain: EAGVAQSPRYKIIEKRQSVAFWCNPISGHATLYWYQQILGQGPKLLIQFQNNGVVDDSQLPKDRFSAERLKGVDSTLKIQPAKLEDSAVYLCASSQTSGGQETQYFGPGTRLLVL.

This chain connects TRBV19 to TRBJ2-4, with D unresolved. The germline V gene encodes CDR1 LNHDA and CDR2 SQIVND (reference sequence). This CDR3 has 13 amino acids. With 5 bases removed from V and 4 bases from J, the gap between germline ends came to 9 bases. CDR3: CASSWAGKNIQYF. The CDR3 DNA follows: TGTGCCAGTAGTTGGGCCGGAAAAAACATTCAGTACTTC.

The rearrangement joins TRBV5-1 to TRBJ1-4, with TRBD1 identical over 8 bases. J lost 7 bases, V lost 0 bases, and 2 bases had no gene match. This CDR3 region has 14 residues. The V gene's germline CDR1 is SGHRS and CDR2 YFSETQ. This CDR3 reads CASSLAGTGEKLFF. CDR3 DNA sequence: TGCGCCAGCAGCTTGGCCGGGACAGGTGAAAAACTGTTTTTT. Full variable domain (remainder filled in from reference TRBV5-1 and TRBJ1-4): KAGVTQTPRYLIKTRGQQVTLSCSPISGHRSVSWYQQTPGQGLQFLFEYFSETQRNKGNFPGRFSGRQFSNSRSEMNVSTLELGDSALYLCASSLAGTGEKLFFGSGTQLSVL.

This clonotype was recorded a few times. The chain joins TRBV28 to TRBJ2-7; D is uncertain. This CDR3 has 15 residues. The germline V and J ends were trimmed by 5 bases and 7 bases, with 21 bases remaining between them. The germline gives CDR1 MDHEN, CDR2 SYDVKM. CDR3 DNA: TGTGCCAGCAGTCCCTCCCGGACCACCCTACGGGAGCAGTACTTC. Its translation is CASSPSRTTLREQYF.

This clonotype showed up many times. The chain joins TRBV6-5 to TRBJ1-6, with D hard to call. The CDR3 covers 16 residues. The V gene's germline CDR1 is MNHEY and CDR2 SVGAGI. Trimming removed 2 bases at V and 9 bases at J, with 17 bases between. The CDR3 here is CASSYLSRRGSSPLHF. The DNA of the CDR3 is TGTGCCAGCAGTTACCTTTCCAGAAGAGGTTCTTCACCCCTCCACTTT.

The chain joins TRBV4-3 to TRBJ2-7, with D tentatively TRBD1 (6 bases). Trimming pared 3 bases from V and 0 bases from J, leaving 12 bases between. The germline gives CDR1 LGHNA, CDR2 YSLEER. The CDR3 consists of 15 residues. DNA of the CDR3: TGCGCCAGCAGCCATGACAGGTACAGCTCCTACGAGCAGTACTTC. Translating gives CASSHDRYSSYEQYF.

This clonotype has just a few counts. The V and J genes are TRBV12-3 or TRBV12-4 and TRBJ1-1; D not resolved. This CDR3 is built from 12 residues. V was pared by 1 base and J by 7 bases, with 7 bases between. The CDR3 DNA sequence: TGTGCCAGCAGTTTAGGAAATTTTGAAGCTTTCTTT. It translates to CASSLGNFEAFF.

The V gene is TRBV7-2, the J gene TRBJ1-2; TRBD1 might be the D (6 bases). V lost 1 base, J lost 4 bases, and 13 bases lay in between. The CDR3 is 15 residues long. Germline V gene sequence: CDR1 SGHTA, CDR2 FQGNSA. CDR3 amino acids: CASSLGARGGYGYTF. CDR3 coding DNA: TGTGCCAGCAGCTTAGGGGCCAGGGGTGGCTATGGCTACACCTTC.

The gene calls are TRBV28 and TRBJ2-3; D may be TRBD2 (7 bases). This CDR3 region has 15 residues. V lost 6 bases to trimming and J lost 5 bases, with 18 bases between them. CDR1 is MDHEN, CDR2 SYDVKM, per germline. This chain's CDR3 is CASSSNRGAVDTQYF. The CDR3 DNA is TGTGCCAGCAGCTCCAATCGGGGGGCGGTAGATACGCAGTATTTT.

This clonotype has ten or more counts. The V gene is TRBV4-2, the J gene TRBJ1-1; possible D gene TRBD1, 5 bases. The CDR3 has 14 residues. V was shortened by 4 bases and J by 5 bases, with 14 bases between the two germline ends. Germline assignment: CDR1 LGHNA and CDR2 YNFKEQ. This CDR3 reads CASSRQSRETEAFF. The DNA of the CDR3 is TGTGCCAGCAGCCGTCAAAGCAGGGAAACTGAAGCTTTCTTT.